Listed here are 15 T cell receptor beta chains from one sample, sequenced in a study of OX40 agonist ivuxolimab in advanced cancers. The receptor library was made with the immunoSEQ multiplex PCR assay. The clones in this table, taken by TCRdb from immuneACCESS, are in-frame only. Not every clone is retained; where verified, under half of the shortfall comes from an unresolved V gene, and the cause of the rest is unknown. This sample lists about 31,000 clones; around 87% were detected once. Roughly 25% of the sample is held by the ten biggest clonotypes. This specimen was CD4+ or CD8+ T cells sorted from blood, taken in a trial of the OX40 agonist ivuxolimab. The receptors shown here come from an adult with an advanced solid tumor such as melanoma, head and neck, liver or kidney cancer.

J is TRBJ2-5 and V is TRBV11-3, with TRBD2 matching 16 bases. This CDR3 has 16 amino acids. CDR1 is SGHNT and CDR2 is YENEEA in the germline V gene. Unmatched junction bases numbered 3, after V lost 5 bases and J lost 3 bases. This chain's CDR3 is CASSAGLAGGEETQYF. The DNA for the CDR3 is TGTGCCAGCAGCGCGGGACTAGCGGGAGGGGAAGAGACCCAGTACTTC.

The rearrangement links TRBV6-1 to TRBJ2-1; 7 nucleotides line up with TRBD2. The CDR3 runs to 15 residues. The germline gives CDR1 MNHNS, CDR2 SASEGT. V lost 11 bases and J lost 8; bases outside the gene matches: 18. CDR3 loop: CASWRGLSSYDEQFF. CDR3 nucleotide sequence: TGTGCCTCTTGGAGGGGACTATCTTCTTACGATGAGCAGTTCTTC.

This clone came up a few times. The chain links TRBV4-1 to TRBJ1-4; a weak D match, TRBD1 (5 bases). Germline CDR1 and CDR2: MGHRA and YSYEKL. V dropped 1 base and J dropped 0 bases, with 9 bases sitting between them. This CDR3 spans 16 amino acids. CDR3 loop: CASSQVGRATNEKLFF. The CDR3 nucleotides are TGCGCCAGCAGCCAAGTAGGCAGGGCAACTAATGAAAAACTGTTTTTT.

This chain links TRBV5-6 with TRBJ2-1; D uncertain. V shed 2 bases and J shed 4 bases, with 7 bases lying between them. The CDR3 extends over 13 amino acids. CDR1 is SGHDT and CDR2 is YYEEEE in the germline V gene. CDR3 loop: CASSLRNYNEQFF. CDR3 nucleotide sequence: TGTGCCAGCAGCTTAAGGAATTACAATGAGCAGTTCTTC. Full variable domain (rest looked up from reference TRBV5-6 and TRBJ2-1): DAGVTQSPTHLIKTRGQQVTLRCSPKSGHDTVSWYQQALGQGPQFIFQYYEEEERQRGNFPDRFSGHQFPNYSSELNVNALLLGDSALYLCASSLRNYNEQFFGPGTRLTVL.

V is TRBV19 and J is TRBJ1-1, with 7 bases identical to TRBD1. Germline CDR1 LNHDA, CDR2 SQIVND (reference sequence). This CDR3 contains 15 residues. Unmatched junction bases numbered 4, after V lost 0 bases and J lost 3 bases. This CDR3 is CASSIEAGGDTEAFF. Written as DNA, the CDR3 is TGTGCCAGTAGTATAGAGGCAGGGGGGGACACTGAAGCTTTCTTT.

V and J are TRBV7-2 and TRBJ2-2; 7 positions match TRBD2. The ends lost 1 base at V and 4 bases at J; junction bases unmatched: 6. CDR3 length equals 16 residues. Germline lookup yields CDR1 SGHTA and CDR2 FQGNSA. CDR3 coding DNA: TGTGCCAGCAGCTTAGGCCTAGCGGAGACCACCGGGGAGCTGTTTTTT. Its protein is CASSLGLAETTGELFF.

The V gene is TRBV4-1, the J gene TRBJ2-5; D is possibly TRBD1 or TRBD2 (5 bases each). CDR1 is MGHRA, CDR2 YSYEKL, per germline. This CDR3 is 14 amino acids long. Deletions cut 3 bases from V and 4 bases from J, with 12 bases between. CDR3 DNA sequence: TGCGCCAGCAGCCAGGGGCGAGGAGGAGAGACCCAGTACTTC. Encoded protein: CASSQGRGGETQYF.

This clone has only one observation. The CDR3: CAISDHSSIAKNIQYF. The CDR3 DNA reads TGTGCCATCAGTGATCACAGTTCCATAGCCAAAAACATTCAGTACTTC. The rearrangement uses TRBV10-3 and TRBJ2-4; no definite D call. CDR1 and CDR2 from the germline V gene are ENHRY and SYGVKD. V shed 3 bases and J shed 0 bases, with 12 bases lying between them. This CDR3 contains 16 residues.

The chain recombines TRBV5-1 with TRBJ2-7; 9 positions agree with TRBD1. CDR3 length equals 14 residues. V lost 5 bases, J lost 5 bases, and 8 bases stayed unmatched. In germline, CDR1 is SGHRS, CDR2 YFSETQ. The CDR3 DNA follows: TGCGCCAGCAGGCGGGACAGGGAGAGAAACGAGCAGTACTTC. It translates to CASRRDRERNEQYF.

The chain recombines TRBV9 with TRBJ1-1; D uncertain. V was pared by 4 bases and J by 1 base, with 11 bases between. This CDR3 contains 14 residues. The germline V gene encodes CDR1 SGDLS and CDR2 YYNGEE. The CDR3 region is CASSFQRENTEAFF. The CDR3 DNA sequence: TGTGCCAGCAGCTTCCAACGGGAGAACACTGAAGCTTTCTTT.

The CDR3 nucleotides read TGTGCCAGCTCACCCCGCACCAGGCACGAGAACACTGAAGCTTTCTTT. Translating gives CASSPRTRHENTEAFF. The rearrangement links TRBV18 to TRBJ1-1; D not resolved. Germline V CDR1 and CDR2: KGHSH, LQKENI. Trimming pared 3 bases from V and 1 base from J, leaving 15 bases between. The length of the CDR3 is 16 residues.

In this sample, this clone turned up once. V is TRBV28 and J is TRBJ2-3; tentative D call: TRBD2 (5 bases). The V gene's germline CDR1 is MDHEN and CDR2 SYDVKM. The CDR3 spans 16 residues. The V end was cut by 4 bases, the J end by 0 bases, with 14 bases between. CDR3 amino acids: CASSSPSAASTDTQYF. For the CDR3, the DNA is TGTGCCAGCAGTTCCCCTTCAGCGGCTAGCACAGATACGCAGTATTTT.

The CDR3 is CASSLGGASHEQYF. CDR3 coding DNA: TGTGCCAGCAGCCTCGGTGGGGCTTCTCACGAGCAGTACTTC. J is TRBJ2-7 and V is TRBV28; D is perhaps TRBD1 (5 bases). V lost 6 bases, J lost 5 bases, and 17 bases lay in between. Germline assignment: CDR1 MDHEN and CDR2 SYDVKM. CDR3 length: 14 amino acids. Supplemented by reference TRBV28 and TRBJ2-7, the full variable domain reads DVKVTQSSRYLVKRTGEKVFLECVQDMDHENMFWYRQDPGLGLRLIYFSYDVKMKEKGDIPEGYSVSREKKERFSLILESASTNQTSMYLCASSLGGASHEQYFGPGTRLTVT.

The V and J genes are TRBV5-1 and TRBJ2-1; D unresolved. The germline gives CDR1 SGHRS, CDR2 YFSETQ. The CDR3 contains 11 residues. Deletions cut 0 bases from V and 10 bases from J, with 5 bases between. The DNA of the CDR3 is TGCGCCAGCAGCTTGGAATGGGAGCAGTTCTTC. Translation gives CASSLEWEQFF. The variable domain in full, completed from reference TRBV5-1 and TRBJ2-1, reads KAGVTQTPRYLIKTRGQQVTLSCSPISGHRSVSWYQQTPGQGLQFLFEYFSETQRNKGNFPGRFSGRQFSNSRSEMNVSTLELGDSALYLCASSLEWEQFFGPGTRLTVL.

This chain links TRBV4-1 with TRBJ2-5; no definite D call. Trimming removed 0 bases from V and 7 bases from J, with 9 bases in between. From germline, CDR1 is MGHRA and CDR2 YSYEKL. The CDR3 runs to 13 residues. The CDR3 reads CASSQDMAATQYF. The CDR3 coding sequence is TGCGCCAGCAGCCAAGATATGGCGGCGACCCAGTACTTC.